The 28 T cell receptor beta chains reported below all come from one sample, sequenced in a study of cytomegalovirus exposure and HLA in healthy donors (TCRdb year 2017). To prepare the library, the immunoSEQ multiplex PCR assay was applied. The multiplex PCR relied on a mix of 60 forward primers for TCR Vbeta segments and 13 reverse primers for TCR Jbeta segments. Here the immuneACCESS table is served through TCRdb, limited to in-frame sequences with V and J called. Missing clones are a known gap in these copies; in checked studies unresolved V genes cover under half, and the rest lacks a known reason. Recorded for this sample are approximately 100,000 clones; roughly 70% of them occurred a single time. Approximately 11% of the sample is taken by the ten largest. The material sequenced was PBMCs. These receptors were taken from a man in his forties or fifties in good health and CMV-seropositive.

This clone was counted a few times. The V and J genes are TRBV28 and TRBJ2-5; D unclear. V was trimmed by 6 bases and J by 2 bases, leaving 10 bases between them. Germline assignment: CDR1 MDHEN and CDR2 SYDVKM. The CDR3 loop spans 13 amino acids. This chain's CDR3 is CASSSVGQETQYF. In DNA, the CDR3 is TGTGCCAGCAGCTCCGTCGGGCAAGAGACCCAGTACTTC.

V and J are TRBV6-1 and TRBJ2-1, with 10 nucleotides matching TRBD2. The ends lost 4 bases at V and 6 bases at J; junction bases unmatched: 9. There are 16 residues in the CDR3. Germline CDR1 reads MNHNS; CDR2 reads SASEGT. The CDR3 region has the DNA TGTGCCAGCAGTGCAAGGACTAGCGGAGGTTTCAATGAGCAGTTCTTC. Protein sequence: CASSARTSGGFNEQFF.

This clone was seen once. V and J are TRBV10-1 and TRBJ2-1; TRBD2 is a possible D gene (5 bases). The length of the CDR3 is 13 residues. Trimming pared 10 bases from V and 0 bases from J, leaving 10 bases between. Germline assignment: CDR1 WNHNN and CDR2 SYGVQD (reference sequence). The CDR3 sequence is CATQRSSYNEQFF. DNA of the CDR3: TGCGCCACCCAGCGGAGCTCCTACAATGAGCAGTTCTTC.

The CDR3 DNA reads TGTGCCAGCAGCTTAGACGGACAGCTGGACGAGCAGTACTTC. Translating it yields CASSLDGQLDEQYF. This sequence joins TRBV7-8 and TRBJ2-7; D might be TRBD1 (6 bases). This CDR3 has 14 residues. Trimming shortened V by 1 base and J by 5 bases, and 12 bases separated the two germline ends. CDR1 SGHVS and CDR2 FQNEAQ come from the germline V gene. Looking up the rest from reference TRBV7-8 and TRBJ2-7 gives the full variable domain: GAGVSQSPRYKVAKRGQDVALRCDPISGHVSLFWYQQALGQGPEFLTYFQNEAQLDKSGLPSDRFFAERPEGSVSTLKIQRTQQEDSAVYLCASSLDGQLDEQYFGPGTRLTVT.

V is TRBV4-3 and J is TRBJ1-5; D ambiguous. The V end was cut by 0 bases, the J end by 11 bases, with 17 bases between. Germline V gene sequence: CDR1 LGHNA, CDR2 YSLEER. The CDR3 extends over 15 amino acids. The CDR3 DNA sequence: TGCGCCAGCAGCCAAGACCCGGACGGAGGTTCAACCCAGCATTTT. This gives the protein CASSQDPDGGSTQHF.

The chain has TRBV2 and TRBJ1-5; D perhaps matches TRBD1 (5 bases). The CDR3 runs 14 residues. The V end lost 6 bases, the J end lost 0 bases, and 9 bases lay between the germline ends. CDR1 SNHLY and CDR2 FYNNEI come from the germline V gene. The CDR3 here is CASRTDGSNQPQHF. In nucleotides, the CDR3 is TGTGCCAGCAGGACAGACGGTAGCAATCAGCCCCAGCATTTT.

This clone was seen only a few times. This sequence joins TRBV7-8 and TRBJ2-7, with 8 bases matching TRBD2. Germline V gene data show CDR1 as SGHVS and CDR2 as FQNEAQ. Unmatched junction bases numbered 7, after V lost 0 bases and J lost 6 bases. The CDR3 runs to 15 residues. The CDR3 protein is CASSLATLAGIEQYF. In nucleotides, the CDR3 is TGTGCCAGCAGCTTAGCGACCCTAGCGGGTATCGAGCAGTACTTC.

The chain combines TRBV9 with TRBJ2-4; TRBD1 aligns across 10 bases. Germline CDR1 and CDR2: SGDLS and YYNGEE. This CDR3 has 15 residues. J gave up 8 bases and V 0 bases, and 5 bases lay outside the gene matches. CDR3 sequence (DNA): TGTGCCAGCAGCGTAGAGGGTGGGACAGGGGACATTCAGTACTTC. The encoded protein is CASSVEGGTGDIQYF.

V gene TRBV23-1 combines with J gene TRBJ2-1; the D is unclear. TRBV23-1 falls under the ORF class, with uncertain function. The V end lost 8 bases, the J end lost 0 bases, and 11 bases lay between the germline ends. The CDR3 contains 14 residues. CDR3 residues: CASPPPSSYNEQFF. CDR3 coding DNA: TGCGCCAGCCCACCGCCTAGCTCCTACAATGAGCAGTTCTTC.

V usage is TRBV30 and J usage is TRBJ2-1; tentatively, D is TRBD1 (5 bases). Germline V gene data show CDR1 as GTSNPN and CDR2 as SVGIG (reference sequence). The CDR3 totals 13 residues. The V gene lost 0 bases and the J gene lost 13 bases, with 16 bases spanning the gap. CDR3 region: CAWSVQVDTRQFF. In DNA form, the CDR3 reads TGTGCCTGGAGTGTACAGGTAGATACTCGCCAGTTCTTC.

The chain recombines TRBV7-9 with TRBJ1-4; D gene ambiguous. CDR3 length: 14 residues. The V gene lost 5 bases and the J gene lost 5 bases, with 12 bases spanning the gap. Looked up from germline, CDR1 is SEHNR and CDR2 is FQNEAQ (reference sequence). CDR3 in amino acids: CASSRSLINEKLFF. The CDR3 DNA is TGTGCCAGCAGCCGGTCGTTAATAAATGAAAAACTGTTTTTT.

The V gene is TRBV4-1, the J gene TRBJ1-2, with a tentative D call TRBD1 (5 bases). CDR3 length: 13 residues. The V end was cut by 4 bases, the J end by 8 bases, with 14 bases between. Looked up from germline, CDR1 is MGHRA and CDR2 is YSYEKL. CDR3 in amino acids: CASSPRAGRGYTF. The CDR3 DNA sequence: TGCGCCAGCAGCCCCCGGGCAGGGCGCGGCTACACCTTC.

This clone was counted between two and nine times. The chain joins TRBV7-8 to TRBJ2-5; tentative D call: TRBD2 (6 bases). Germline V gene sequence: CDR1 SGHVS, CDR2 FQNEAQ. The length of the CDR3 is 16 residues. Trimming shortened V by 5 bases and J by 4 bases, and 20 bases separated the two germline ends. The CDR3 sequence: CASSPGLTDGIETQYF. CDR3 DNA: TGTGCCAGCAGCCCGGGACTGACGGATGGCATAGAGACCCAGTACTTC.

This clone has only one observation. V gene TRBV6-1 combines with J gene TRBJ2-7; D perhaps matches TRBD2 (6 bases). Per germline, CDR1 MNHNS and CDR2 SASEGT. Trimming took 3 bases from V and 3 from J, leaving 15 bases between them. The CDR3 consists of 15 residues. Written as DNA, the CDR3 is TGTGCCAGCAGTGAGGGGGGAATGAGCGGCTACGAGCAGTACTTC. It translates to CASSEGGMSGYEQYF.

The genes are TRBV7-2 and TRBJ2-7; 10 bases align to TRBD2. The V segment lost 3 bases and the J segment 5 bases; nucleotides outside the gene matches: 4. This CDR3 has 14 residues. CDR1 is SGHTA and CDR2 is FQGNSA in the germline V gene. CDR3 nucleotides: TGTGCCAGCAGCTTTGGAACTAGCGGGAACGAGCAGTACGTC. Translating gives CASSFGTSGNEQYV.

V and J are TRBV10-1 and TRBJ2-1; possibly TRBD1 for D (5 bases). Trimming pared 8 bases from V and 4 bases from J, leaving 6 bases between. Germline V CDR1 and CDR2: WNHNN, SYGVQD (reference sequence). This CDR3 region has 11 residues. CDR3 in DNA: TGCGCCAGCGGGGCGTACAATGAGCAGTTCTTC. This translates into CASGAYNEQFF.

The CDR3 DNA reads TGTGCCAGCAGCAAAGCTACAGGGGACAGCGACAAGTACGTC. This encodes CASSKATGDSDKYV. V and J are TRBV21-1 and TRBJ2-7; TRBD1 is the table's D call and was not checked against the DNA. TRBV21-1 is a recognized pseudogene. This CDR3 spans 14 amino acids.

CDR3 loop: CATSRDRAGAQVEAFF. CDR3 nucleotide sequence: TGTGCCACCAGCAGAGATCGGGCAGGGGCCCAAGTAGAAGCTTTCTTT. The gene calls are TRBV15 and TRBJ1-1; D might be TRBD1 (6 bases). The CDR3 consists of 16 residues. Trimming removed 0 bases from V and 8 bases from J, with 19 bases in between. From germline, CDR1 is LNHNV and CDR2 YYDKDF (reference sequence).

This clone appeared once. CDR3 in DNA: TGCGCCAGCAGCTTGACAGGGGGCTTTCAGCCCCAGCATTTT. This translates into CASSLTGGFQPQHF. The chain employs TRBV5-1 and TRBJ1-5; 9 bases agree with TRBD1. Germline V gene sequence: CDR1 SGHRS, CDR2 YFSETQ. CDR3 length: 14 amino acids. Trimming removed 1 base from V and 6 bases from J; junction bases left unmatched: 2.

The rearrangement joins TRBV27 to TRBJ1-4, with 7 bases matching TRBD1. In germline, CDR1 is MNHEY, CDR2 SMNVEV (reference sequence). V was clipped by 4 bases and J by 6 bases; unmatched bases: 8. The CDR3 loop spans 15 amino acids. DNA of the CDR3: TGTGCCAGCAGTTCGCTGACAGGGTGGTATGAAAAACTGTTTTTT. Residues: CASSSLTGWYEKLFF.

This clone showed up just once. CDR3 protein: CASSHSGGGSSPDTQYF. The CDR3 DNA is TGTGCCAGCAGCCATTCGGGAGGAGGGAGCAGCCCAGATACGCAGTATTTT. The chain is built from TRBV4-2 and TRBJ2-3; 7 bases align to TRBD2. The CDR3 is made up of 17 amino acids. In germline, CDR1 is LGHNA, CDR2 YNFKEQ. V lost 3 bases and J lost 4; bases outside the gene matches: 13.

The V gene is TRBV30, the J gene TRBJ2-5; 13 bases map to TRBD2. This CDR3 spans 14 amino acids. The junction had 1 base not matched to a gene; V was cut back by 5 bases and J by 1 base. CDR1 is GTSNPN, CDR2 SVGIG, per germline (reference sequence). DNA for the CDR3: TGTGCCTGGGGGACTAGCGGGGTCCAAGAGACCCAGTACTTC. Amino acid sequence: CAWGTSGVQETQYF.

V and J are TRBV4-2 and TRBJ2-3; 11 bases map to TRBD2. Germline trimming cut 1 base from V and 5 bases from J; bases unmatched to any gene: 8. Germline V lookup: CDR1 LGHNA, CDR2 YNFKEQ. The CDR3 spans 17 residues. The CDR3 is CASSQAGTSGVGDTQYF. CDR3 nucleotide sequence: TGTGCCAGCAGCCAAGCCGGGACTAGCGGAGTGGGAGATACGCAGTATTTT.

Notes on this clone: In the same sample, other DNA sequences code for this CDR3. The chain links TRBV4-2 to TRBJ1-4, with D unresolved. The CDR3 totals 17 residues. Trimming left V 0 bases short and J 7 bases short, with 18 bases between. Germline assignment: CDR1 LGHNA and CDR2 YNFKEQ. In nucleotides, the CDR3 is TGTGCCAGCAGCCAAGATCTGTTTTTAAGCCGGGGTGAAAAACTGTTTTTT. Its protein product is CASSQDLFLSRGEKLFF.

The chain employs TRBV29-1 and TRBJ1-2, with TRBD1 matching 7 bases. The germline V gene encodes CDR1 SQVTM and CDR2 ANQGSEA. V gave up 6 bases and J gave up 8 bases; unmatched junction bases: 9. This CDR3 comprises 12 residues. The CDR3 DNA follows: TGCAGCGTGGATGACAGGGAGTTCGGCTACACCTTC. It codes for CSVDDREFGYTF.

The V gene is TRBV29-1, the J gene TRBJ1-4; TRBD1 matches 7 bases. The trim removed 7 bases at V and 3 bases at J, leaving 5 bases unmatched. Germline-derived CDR1 and CDR2 are SQVTM and ANQGSEA. The CDR3 has 13 amino acids. The CDR3 DNA follows: TGCAGCGCCACAGGGGCATCTAATGAAAAACTGTTTTTT. Translation: CSATGASNEKLFF.

The V gene is TRBV19, the J gene TRBJ2-1; 8 nucleotides agree with TRBD1. The CDR3 loop spans 14 amino acids. With V trimmed by 1 base and J by 9 bases, 5 bases remained unmatched. Germline lookup yields CDR1 LNHDA and CDR2 SQIVND (reference sequence). DNA of the CDR3: TGTGCCAGTAGTATAGTGACAGGGGTGCCTGAGCAGTTCTTC. Residues: CASSIVTGVPEQFF. The whole variable domain, remainder taken from reference TRBV19 and TRBJ2-1, is DGGITQSPKYLFRKEGQNVTLSCEQNLNHDAMYWYRQDPGQGLRLIYYSQIVNDFQKGDIAEGYSVSREKKESFPLTVTSAQKNPTAFYLCASSIVTGVPEQFFGPGTRLTVL.

The genes are TRBV19 and TRBJ2-1, with 7 bases that match TRBD1. This CDR3 is built from 16 residues. Germline CDR1 LNHDA, CDR2 SQIVND (reference sequence). With V trimmed by 0 bases and J by 3 bases, 5 bases remained unmatched. The CDR3 spells CASSIEQGLNYNEQFF. CDR3 bases: TGTGCCAGTAGTATAGAACAGGGGTTGAACTACAATGAGCAGTTCTTC.